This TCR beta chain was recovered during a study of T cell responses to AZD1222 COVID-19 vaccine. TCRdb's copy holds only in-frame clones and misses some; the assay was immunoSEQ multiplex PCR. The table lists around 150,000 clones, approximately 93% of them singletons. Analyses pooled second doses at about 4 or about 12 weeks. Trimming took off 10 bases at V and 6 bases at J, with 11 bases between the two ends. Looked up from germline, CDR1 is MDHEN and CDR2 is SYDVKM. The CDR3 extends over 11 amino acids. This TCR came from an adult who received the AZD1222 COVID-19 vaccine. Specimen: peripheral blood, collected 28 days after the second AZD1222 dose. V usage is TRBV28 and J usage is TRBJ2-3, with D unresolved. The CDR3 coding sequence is TGTGCCACAAACAGCCAGGATACGCAGTATTTT. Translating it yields CATNSQDTQYF.